This T cell receptor beta chain was recovered during a study of cytomegalovirus exposure and HLA in healthy donors. The length of the CDR3 is 15 residues. V dropped 9 bases and J dropped 2; count of bases not matched to a gene: 7. Germline V lookup: CDR1 MNHEY, CDR2 SVGAGI. The PCR had 60 Vbeta and 13 Jbeta primers. The data were produced by immunoSEQ multiplex PCR, yet TCRdb's version contains in-frame clones alone and is incomplete. The sample yields 210,000 or so clones, 77% seen once. V and J are TRBV6-5 and TRBJ1-3; 10 positions match TRBD1. The source is an older woman in good health and CMV-seropositive. The sequenced material came from PBMCs. The chain's CDR3 is CASTPGTGAGNTIYF. The DNA for the CDR3 is TGTGCCAGTACCCCCGGGACAGGGGCTGGAAACACCATATATTTT.